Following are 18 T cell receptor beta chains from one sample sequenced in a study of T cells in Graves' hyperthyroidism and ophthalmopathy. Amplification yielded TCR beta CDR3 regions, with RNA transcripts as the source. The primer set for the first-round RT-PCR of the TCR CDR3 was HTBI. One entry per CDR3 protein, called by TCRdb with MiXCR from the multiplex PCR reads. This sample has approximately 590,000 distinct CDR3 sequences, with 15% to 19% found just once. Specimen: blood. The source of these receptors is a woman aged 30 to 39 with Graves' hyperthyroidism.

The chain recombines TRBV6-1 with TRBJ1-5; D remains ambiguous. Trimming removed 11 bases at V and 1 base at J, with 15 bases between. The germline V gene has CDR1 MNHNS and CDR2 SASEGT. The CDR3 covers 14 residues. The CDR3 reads CACRAHGSNQPQHF. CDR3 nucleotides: TGTGCCTGCCGGGCACATGGGAGCAATCAGCCCCAGCATTTT.

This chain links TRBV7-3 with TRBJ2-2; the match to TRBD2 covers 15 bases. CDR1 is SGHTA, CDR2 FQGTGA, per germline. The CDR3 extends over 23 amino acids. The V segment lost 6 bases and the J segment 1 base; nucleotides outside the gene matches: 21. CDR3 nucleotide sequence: TGTGCCAGCAGGGACCCTAGGACTAGCGGGAGGGGTGGCCCGCTAAAGAACACCGGGGAGCTGTTTTTT. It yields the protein CASRDPRTSGRGGPLKNTGELFF.

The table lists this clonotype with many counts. The CDR3, as DNA: TGTGCCAGCAGTACTTTACTAGCGGGAAGCATCTACAATGAGCAGTTCTTC. It translates to CASSTLLAGSIYNEQFF. The V and J genes are TRBV6-2 or TRBV6-3 and TRBJ2-1, with 10 nucleotides matching TRBD2. This CDR3 is 17 amino acids long. The V gene end was trimmed by 5 bases and the J gene end by 3 bases; junction bases not matched to a gene: 10. The germline gives CDR1 MNHEY, CDR2 SVGEGT.

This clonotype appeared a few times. The CDR3 bases are TGTGCCAGCAGTTTATCGTATGGCAGAGCCTACGAGCAGTACTTC. This encodes CASSLSYGRAYEQYF. This rearrangement joins TRBV27 to TRBJ2-7, with D unclear. Germline loops: CDR1 MNHEY, CDR2 SMNVEV (reference sequence). V gave up 0 bases and J gave up 2 bases, with 11 bases separating them. The CDR3 sequence is 15 residues long.

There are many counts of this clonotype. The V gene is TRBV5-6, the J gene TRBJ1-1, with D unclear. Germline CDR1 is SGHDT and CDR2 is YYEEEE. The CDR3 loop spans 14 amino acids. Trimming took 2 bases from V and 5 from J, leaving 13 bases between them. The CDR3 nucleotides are TGTGCCAGCAGCTTACAAGGCCTAAAAACTGAAGCTTTCTTT. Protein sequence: CASSLQGLKTEAFF.

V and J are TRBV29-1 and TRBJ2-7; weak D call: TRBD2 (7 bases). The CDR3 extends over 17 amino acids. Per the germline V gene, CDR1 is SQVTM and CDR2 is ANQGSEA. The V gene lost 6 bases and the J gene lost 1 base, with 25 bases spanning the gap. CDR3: CSVGGGATPYSSYEQYF. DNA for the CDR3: TGCAGCGTGGGGGGGGGGGCGACTCCTTACAGTTCCTACGAGCAGTACTTC.

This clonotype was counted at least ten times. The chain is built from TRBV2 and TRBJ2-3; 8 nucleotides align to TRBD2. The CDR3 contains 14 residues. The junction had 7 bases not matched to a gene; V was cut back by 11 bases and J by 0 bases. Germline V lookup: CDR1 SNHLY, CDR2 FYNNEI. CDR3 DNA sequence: TGTGCCGTTACTAGCGGACAAAGCACAGATACGCAGTATTTT. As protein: CAVTSGQSTDTQYF.

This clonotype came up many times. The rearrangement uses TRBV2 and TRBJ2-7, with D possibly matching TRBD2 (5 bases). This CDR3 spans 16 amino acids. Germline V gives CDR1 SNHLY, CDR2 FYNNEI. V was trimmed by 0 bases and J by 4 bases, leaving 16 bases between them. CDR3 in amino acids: CASSEAQEVGRYEQYF. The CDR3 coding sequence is TGTGCCAGCAGTGAAGCGCAGGAGGTAGGAAGATACGAGCAGTACTTC.

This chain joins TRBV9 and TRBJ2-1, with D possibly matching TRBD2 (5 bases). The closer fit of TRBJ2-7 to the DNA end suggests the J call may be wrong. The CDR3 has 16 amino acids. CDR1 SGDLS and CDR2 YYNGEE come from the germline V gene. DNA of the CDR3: TGTGCCAGCAGCGTAGGGGTCGGGGTCCTATACAATGAGCAGTACTTC. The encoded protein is CASSVGVGVLYNEQYF.

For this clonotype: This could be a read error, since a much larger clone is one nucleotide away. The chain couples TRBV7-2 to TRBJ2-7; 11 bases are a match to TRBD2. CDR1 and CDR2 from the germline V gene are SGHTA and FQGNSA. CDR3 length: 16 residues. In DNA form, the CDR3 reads TGTGCCAGCAGCTTAGGGTCTAGCGGGAGGCCTTGGGAGCGGTACTTC. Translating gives CASSLGSSGRPWERYF.

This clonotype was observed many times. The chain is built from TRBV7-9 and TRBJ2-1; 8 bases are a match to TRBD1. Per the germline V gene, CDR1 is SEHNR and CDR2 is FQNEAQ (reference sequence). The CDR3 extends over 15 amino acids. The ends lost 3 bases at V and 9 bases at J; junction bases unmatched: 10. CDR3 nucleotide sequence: TGTGCCAGCAGCTTTGAGGGCAGGGGGCAGCGTGAGCAGTTCTTC. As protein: CASSFEGRGQREQFF.

The CDR3 sequence: CAISGQARTSKSYEQYF. The CDR3 nucleotides are TGTGCCATCAGTGGACAGGCAAGGACTAGCAAGTCCTACGAGCAGTACTTC. The chain is built from TRBV10-3 and TRBJ2-7; 8 nucleotides match TRBD2. After removal of 4 bases from V and 1 base from J, the junction contained 12 bases not matched to a gene. This CDR3 comprises 17 residues. The V gene's germline CDR1 is ENHRY and CDR2 SYGVKD.

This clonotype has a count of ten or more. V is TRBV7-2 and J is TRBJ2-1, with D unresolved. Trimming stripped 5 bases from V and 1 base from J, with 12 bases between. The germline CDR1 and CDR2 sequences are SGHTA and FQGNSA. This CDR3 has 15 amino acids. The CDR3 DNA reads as TGTGCCAGCAGCCCTGGGGTGCTTTCCTACAATGAGCAGTTCTTC. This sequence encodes CASSPGVLSYNEQFF.

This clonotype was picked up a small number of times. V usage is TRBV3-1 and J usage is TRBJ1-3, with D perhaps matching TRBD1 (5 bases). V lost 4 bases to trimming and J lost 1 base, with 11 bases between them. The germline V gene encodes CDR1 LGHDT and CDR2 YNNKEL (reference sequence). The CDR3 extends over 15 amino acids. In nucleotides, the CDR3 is TGTGCCAGCAGCCTCCCTGGGGGTTCTGGAAACACCATATATTTT. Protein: CASSLPGGSGNTIYF.

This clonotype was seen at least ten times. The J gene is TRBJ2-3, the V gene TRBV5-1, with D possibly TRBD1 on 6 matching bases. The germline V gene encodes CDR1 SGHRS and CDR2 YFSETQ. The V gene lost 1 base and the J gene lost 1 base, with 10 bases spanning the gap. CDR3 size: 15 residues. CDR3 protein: CASSLWPGGTDTQYF. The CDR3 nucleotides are TGCGCCAGCAGCTTGTGGCCAGGGGGCACAGATACGCAGTATTTT.

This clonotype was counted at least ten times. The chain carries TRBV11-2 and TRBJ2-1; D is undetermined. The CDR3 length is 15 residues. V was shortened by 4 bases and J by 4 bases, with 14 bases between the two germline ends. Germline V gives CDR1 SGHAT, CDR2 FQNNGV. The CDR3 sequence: CASSSDVGYYNEQFF. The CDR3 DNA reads TGTGCCAGCAGCTCTGACGTAGGGTATTACAATGAGCAGTTCTTC.

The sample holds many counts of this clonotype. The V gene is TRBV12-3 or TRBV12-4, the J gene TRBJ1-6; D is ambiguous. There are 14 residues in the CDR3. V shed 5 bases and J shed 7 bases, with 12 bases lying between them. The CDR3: CASSPPGLNSPLHF. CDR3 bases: TGTGCCAGCAGTCCCCCGGGCCTCAATTCACCCCTCCACTTT.

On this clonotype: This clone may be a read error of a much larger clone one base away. Written as DNA, the CDR3 is TGTGCCTGGTCAAACAGGGGCACCACTGAAGCTTTCTTT. Encoded protein: CAWSNRGTTEAFF. The J gene is TRBJ1-1, the V gene TRBV30, with 7 bases that match TRBD1. Per the germline V gene, CDR1 is GTSNPN and CDR2 is SVGIG (reference sequence). CDR3 length equals 13 residues. Trimming cost V 5 bases and J 4 bases; bases outside gene matches: 7.